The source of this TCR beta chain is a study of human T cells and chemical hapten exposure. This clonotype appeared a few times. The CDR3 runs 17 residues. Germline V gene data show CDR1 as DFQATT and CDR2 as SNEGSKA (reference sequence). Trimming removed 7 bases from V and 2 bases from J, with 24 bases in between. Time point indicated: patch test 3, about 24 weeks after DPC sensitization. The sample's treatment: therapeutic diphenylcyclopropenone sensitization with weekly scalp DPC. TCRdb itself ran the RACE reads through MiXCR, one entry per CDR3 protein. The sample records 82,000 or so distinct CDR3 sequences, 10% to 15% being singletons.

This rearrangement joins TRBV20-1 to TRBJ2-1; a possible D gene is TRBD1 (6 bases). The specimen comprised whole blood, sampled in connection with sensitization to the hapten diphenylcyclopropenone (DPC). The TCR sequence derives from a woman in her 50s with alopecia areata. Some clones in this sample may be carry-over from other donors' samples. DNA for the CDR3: TGCAGTGTTCCCCCTTCCATCCCGGGACACCCCTACAATGAGCAGTTCTTC. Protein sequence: CSVPPSIPGHPYNEQFF.